One sample yielded the 19 T cell receptor beta chains listed below, sequenced in a study of cytomegalovirus exposure and HLA in healthy donors. PCR employed 60 Vbeta and 13 Jbeta primers. TCRdb's table, derived via immunoSEQ multiplex PCR, lists solely in-frame clones and lacks some. The sample holds about 150,000 clones, 9.4% seen once. The source material was PBMCs. All receptors come from a male donor in good health and CMV-seronegative.

This chain uses TRBV7-2 with TRBJ2-7; 7 bases match TRBD1. V trimming: 5 bases; J trimming: 3 bases; junction bases outside the gene matches: 10. Germline V gene data show CDR1 as SGHTA and CDR2 as FQGNSA. This CDR3 has 15 residues. The CDR3 here is CASSRLPDRNYEQYF. The CDR3 nucleotides read TGTGCCAGCAGCCGTCTGCCGGACAGGAACTACGAGCAGTACTTC.

This clone was observed a handful of times. The CDR3 is CASSLRAGPIEQYF. The DNA for the CDR3 is TGTGCCAGCAGCTTAAGAGCGGGTCCGATCGAGCAGTACTTC. This chain links TRBV11-2 with TRBJ2-7, with a possible D match to TRBD2 (6 bases). Germline assignment: CDR1 SGHAT and CDR2 FQNNGV. Trimming took off 2 bases at V and 6 bases at J, with 14 bases between the two ends. CDR3 size: 14 residues.

The sample holds a few counts of this clone. This chain uses TRBV2 with TRBJ1-5; the D is unclear. CDR1 is SNHLY and CDR2 is FYNNEI in the germline V gene. The CDR3 has 12 residues. The V and J ends lost 6 bases and 0 bases respectively, with 3 bases between them. CDR3 nucleotide sequence: TGTGCCAGCAGGAGTAGCAATCAGCCCCAGCATTTT. It translates to CASRSSNQPQHF.

J is TRBJ2-3 and V is TRBV7-9; 8 bases align to TRBD1. The V segment lost 5 bases and the J segment 5 bases; nucleotides outside the gene matches: 6. This CDR3 comprises 14 residues. The V gene's germline CDR1 is SEHNR and CDR2 FQNEAQ (reference sequence). In nucleotides, the CDR3 is TGTGCCAGCAGCATACCAGGGGGCAAAGATACGCAGTATTTT. It encodes CASSIPGGKDTQYF.

V and J are TRBV28 and TRBJ2-2, with 7 nucleotides matching TRBD1. This CDR3 has 15 residues. The V gene end was trimmed by 2 bases and the J gene end by 6 bases; junction bases not matched to a gene: 6. Germline values: CDR1 MDHEN, CDR2 SYDVKM. The CDR3 DNA reads as TGTGCCAGCAGTTTAGGTGTGACAGGGCCCGGGGAGCTGTTTTTT. Translating it yields CASSLGVTGPGELFF.

V is TRBV2 and J is TRBJ2-7, with D perhaps TRBD2 (6 bases). This CDR3 is 15 amino acids long. Germline lookup yields CDR1 SNHLY and CDR2 FYNNEI. The V and J ends lost 2 bases and 7 bases respectively, with 18 bases between them. The CDR3 nucleotides are TGTGCCAGCAGTGAAATAACTAGCAGCCGAGGAGAGCAGTACTTC. This gives the protein CASSEITSSRGEQYF. The full variable domain, completed using reference TRBV2 and TRBJ2-7, is EPEVTQTPSHQVTQMGQEVILRCVPISNHLYFYWYRQILGQKVEFLVSFYNNEISEKSEIFDDQFSVERPDGSNFTLKIRSTKLEDSAMYFCASSEITSSRGEQYFGPGTRLTVT.

The V gene is TRBV4-3, the J gene TRBJ2-6; D not certain. The V end lost 6 bases, the J end lost 3 bases, and 9 bases lay between the germline ends. Germline V gene sequence: CDR1 LGHNA, CDR2 YSLEER. The CDR3 loop spans 14 amino acids. CDR3 amino acids: CASSKNSGANVLTF. The CDR3 DNA is TGCGCCAGCAGTAAGAACAGTGGGGCCAACGTCCTGACTTTC.

This clone occurred a few times. The V and J genes are TRBV4-1 and TRBJ2-7, with a possible D match to TRBD2 (6 bases). CDR1 is MGHRA and CDR2 is YSYEKL in the germline V gene. The CDR3 is 14 amino acids. V gave up 1 base and J gave up 2 bases, with 9 bases separating them. The CDR3: CASSQAGVPYEQYF. For the CDR3, the DNA is TGCGCCAGCAGCCAAGCGGGAGTTCCCTACGAGCAGTACTTC.

The chain joins TRBV11-1 to TRBJ2-7; possible D gene TRBD1, 6 bases. The CDR3 consists of 14 residues. V gave up 5 bases and J gave up 3 bases, with 14 bases separating them. Germline V lookup: CDR1 SGHAT, CDR2 FQDESV (reference sequence). In nucleotides, the CDR3 is TGTGCCAGCAGCGCAAACTTCAGGGGCTACGAGCAGTACTTC. It encodes CASSANFRGYEQYF.

The V gene is TRBV5-8, the J gene TRBJ2-1; TRBD1 matches 11 bases. CDR3 length equals 15 residues. After removal of 4 bases from V and 6 bases from J, the junction contained 6 bases not matched to a gene. Germline assignment: CDR1 SGHTS and CDR2 YDEGEE. The CDR3 bases are TGTGCCAGCAGCACCGGACAGGGGGCGATCAATGAGCAGTTCTTC. Protein: CASSTGQGAINEQFF. The full variable domain, rest sourced from reference TRBV5-8 and TRBJ2-1, is EAGVTQSPTHLIKTRGQQATLRCSPISGHTSVYWYQQALGLGLQFLLWYDEGEERNRGNFPPRFSGRQFPNYSSELNVNALELEDSALYLCASSTGQGAINEQFFGPGTRLTVL.

Only a few counts were recorded for this clone. This sequence joins TRBV6-6 and TRBJ1-1; no firm D call. The CDR3 is 13 amino acids. Germline V gene sequence: CDR1 MNHNY, CDR2 SVGAGI (reference sequence). The V end lost 2 bases, the J end lost 1 base, and 5 bases lay between the germline ends. CDR3 protein: CASSYSENTEAFF. In nucleotides, the CDR3 is TGTGCCAGCAGTTACAGCGAGAACACTGAAGCTTTCTTT.

The chain couples TRBV6-6 to TRBJ2-3; 7 nucleotides agree with TRBD2. Looked up from germline, CDR1 is MNHNY and CDR2 is SVGAGI (reference sequence). The CDR3 is made up of 15 amino acids. Trimming removed 2 bases from V and 2 bases from J; junction bases left unmatched: 4. For the CDR3, the DNA is TGTGCCAGCAGTTACGGGCTAGCGGTCACAGATACGCAGTATTTT. As protein: CASSYGLAVTDTQYF.

This clone came up a few times. The J gene is TRBJ1-5, the V gene TRBV19, with TRBD1 matching 10 bases. J lost 0 bases, V lost 3 bases, and 11 bases had no gene match. CDR1 and CDR2 (germline): LNHDA, SQIVND (reference sequence). The CDR3 sequence is 19 residues long. CDR3 sequence reads: CASSIYGTGALYSNQPQHF. CDR3 nucleotide sequence: TGTGCCAGTAGTATTTACGGGACAGGGGCTTTATATAGCAATCAGCCCCAGCATTTT.

The chain couples TRBV5-6 to TRBJ1-1; TRBD1 agrees at 7 bases. V dropped 1 base and J dropped 5; count of bases not matched to a gene: 8. Germline loops: CDR1 SGHDT, CDR2 YYEEEE. The CDR3 spans 15 residues. This chain's CDR3 is CASSLWRGQRTEAFF. CDR3 nucleotide sequence: TGTGCCAGCAGCTTGTGGAGGGGGCAAAGGACTGAAGCTTTCTTT. Supplemented by reference TRBV5-6 and TRBJ1-1, the full variable domain reads DAGVTQSPTHLIKTRGQQVTLRCSPKSGHDTVSWYQQALGQGPQFIFQYYEEEERQRGNFPDRFSGHQFPNYSSELNVNALLLGDSALYLCASSLWRGQRTEAFFGQGTRLTVV.

This clone was seen a handful of times. The chain has TRBV13 and TRBJ1-4, with 7 positions matching TRBD1. The CDR3 runs to 14 residues. With V trimmed by 5 bases and J by 6 bases, 6 bases remained unmatched. CDR1 is PRHDT and CDR2 is FYEKMQ in the germline V gene (reference sequence). The CDR3 region has the DNA TGTGCCAGCAGCCACAGACAGGGCGATGAAAAACTGTTTTTT. It specifies CASSHRQGDEKLFF.

This clone showed up just a few times. The chain joins TRBV28 to TRBJ1-2; D is uncertain. Germline-derived CDR1 and CDR2 are MDHEN and SYDVKM. This CDR3 spans 14 amino acids. The ends were cut back, 5 bases at V and 3 bases at J, with 13 bases in the middle. This CDR3 is CASSPPGNDYGYTF. In DNA form, the CDR3 reads TGTGCCAGCAGTCCCCCCGGGAATGACTATGGCTACACCTTC.

The rearrangement joins TRBV27 to TRBJ1-1, with D maybe TRBD1 (5 bases). The CDR3 covers 16 residues. V dropped 3 bases and J dropped 0 bases, with 14 bases sitting between them. The germline CDR1 and CDR2 sequences are MNHEY and SMNVEV (reference sequence). The CDR3 is CASSLRGGAMNTEAFF. For the CDR3, the DNA is TGTGCCAGCAGTTTGAGGGGCGGGGCCATGAACACTGAAGCTTTCTTT.

The chain is built from TRBV6-1 and TRBJ2-1; the D gene is possibly TRBD2 (7 bases). The V end was cut by 1 base, the J end by 10 bases, with 17 bases between. The germline gives CDR1 MNHNS, CDR2 SASEGT. The CDR3 is 15 residues long. The CDR3 is CASSEGQGGAGEQFF. The CDR3 nucleotides are TGTGCCAGCAGTGAAGGTCAAGGGGGGGCTGGCGAGCAGTTCTTC.

V is TRBV7-9 and J is TRBJ2-3; no definite D call. Trimming shortened V by 4 bases and J by 2 bases, and 4 bases separated the two germline ends. Germline CDR1 SEHNR, CDR2 FQNEAQ (reference sequence). The CDR3 consists of 12 residues. CDR3 coding DNA: TGTGCCAGCAGCTCGTACACAGATACGCAGTATTTT. Translating gives CASSSYTDTQYF.